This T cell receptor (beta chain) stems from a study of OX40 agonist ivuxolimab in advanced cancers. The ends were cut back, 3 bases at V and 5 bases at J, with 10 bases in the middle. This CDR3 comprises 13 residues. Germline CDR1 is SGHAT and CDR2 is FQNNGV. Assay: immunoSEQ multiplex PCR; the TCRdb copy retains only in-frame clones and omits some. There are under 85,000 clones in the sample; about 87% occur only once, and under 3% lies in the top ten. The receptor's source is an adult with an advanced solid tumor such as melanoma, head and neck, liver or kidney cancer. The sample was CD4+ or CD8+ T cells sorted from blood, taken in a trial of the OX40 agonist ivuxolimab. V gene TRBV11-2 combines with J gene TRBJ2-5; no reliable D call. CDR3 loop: CASSFLEGETQYF. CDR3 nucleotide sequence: TGTGCCAGCAGCTTCCTAGAAGGGGAGACCCAGTACTTC.